These T cell receptor beta chains were read from a single sample in a study of shared clonotypes between healthy human individuals. Assay used: immunoSEQ multiplex PCR; TCRdb lists only in-frame clones, some missing. Among roughly 490,000 clones listed, roughly 85% were seen once. Sequencing was done on a sample of PBMCs. These receptors were collected from a woman in her thirties or forties in good health. Some clones in this sample may be carry-over from other donors' samples. Both conserved end residues are part of each CDR3. The D gene is left open where the match is weak. The size entry is marked missing in some rows and otherwise reads once, few, many or a size class.

>TRBV7-9|TRBD2|few|TRBJ2-1
CASSPRLAGVIEQFF
TGTGCCAGCAGCCCTCGACTAGCGGGAGTGATTGAGCAGTTCTTC
>TRBV25-1|TRBD2|.|TRBJ2-7
CASSESLAGSYEQYF
TGTGCCAGCAGTGAAAGTCTAGCGGGCTCCTACGAGCAGTACTTC
>TRBV28|.|.|TRBJ2-7
CASSSSGGNVYEQYF
TGTGCCAGCAGTTCATCCGGGGGCAATGTCTACGAGCAGTACTTC
>TRBV2|TRBD1|.|TRBJ1-4
CASSLQGVLNEKLFF
TGTGCCAGCAGTCTACAGGGGGTACTAAACGAAAAACTGTTTTTT
>TRBV7-3|.|once|TRBJ2-3
CASSLSPGRTDTQYF
TGTGCCAGCAGCTTAAGTCCAGGACGCACAGATACGCAGTATTTT
>TRBV25-1|.|.|TRBJ2-5
CASSEPGKETQYF
TGTGCCAGCAGTGAACCAGGGAAAGAGACCCAGTACTTC
>TRBV11-3|.|.|TRBJ1-1
CASSSSGNTEAFF
TGTGCCAGCAGCTCATCGGGGAACACTGAAGCTTTCTTT
>TRBV4-2|.|.|TRBJ2-7
CASSQDRGSYEQYF
TGTGCCAGCAGCCAAGATAGGGGCTCCTACGAGCAGTACTTC
>TRBV2|TRBD2|.|TRBJ2-5
CASSGAGGETQYF
TGTGCCAGCAGTGGTGCGGGAGGAGAGACCCAGTACTTC
>TRBV13|.|.|TRBJ1-4
CASSLGGIGEKLFF
TGTGCCAGCAGCTTAGGAGGGATAGGGGAAAAACTGTTTTTT
>TRBV5-1|.|.|TRBJ2-7
CASSLGYEQYF
TGCGCCAGCAGCCTGGGATACGAGCAGTACTTC
>TRBV28|.|.|TRBJ2-1
CASRVYNEQFF
TGTGCCAGCAGAGTCTACAATGAGCAGTTCTTC
>TRBV29-1|.|.|TRBJ1-2
CSVGPSTGYGYTF
TGCAGCGTTGGTCCAAGTACGGGCTATGGCTACACCTTC
>TRBV10-1|.|.|TRBJ2-2
CASSESGTGELFF
TGCGCCAGCAGTGAGTCCGGAACCGGGGAGCTGTTTTTT
>TRBV4-1|TRBD1|.|TRBJ1-1
CASSQGTGTEAFF
TGCGCCAGCAGCCAGGGGACAGGGACTGAAGCTTTCTTT
>TRBV27|.|once|TRBJ1-2
CASSLTPRARFYGYTF
TGTGCCAGCAGTTTAACCCCTCGGGCCCGGTTTTATGGCTACACCTTC
>TRBV19|.|many|TRBJ2-1
CASSIPSDHNEQFF
TGTGCCAGTAGTATCCCTAGCGACCACAATGAGCAGTTCTTC
>TRBV27|TRBD2|.|TRBJ2-1
CASSPTSGRAVSYNEQFF
TGTGCCAGCAGTCCGACTAGCGGGAGGGCCGTTTCCTACAATGAGCAGTTCTTC
>TRBV7-2|.|.|TRBJ2-2
CASSLHAGRTGELFF
TGTGCCAGCAGCTTACATGCAGGGAGGACCGGGGAGCTGTTTTTT
>TRBV6-6|.|few|TRBJ1-3
CASSYKTGSSGNTIYF
TGTGCCAGCAGTTACAAGACTGGGAGCTCTGGAAACACCATATATTTT
>TRBV4-2|TRBD2|.|TRBJ2-1
CATSSGGEQFF
TGTGCCACCAGCAGCGGGGGCGAGCAGTTCTTC
>TRBV6-1|.|.|TRBJ1-2
CASSVARDGYTF
TGTGCCAGCAGTGTCGCCAGGGATGGCTACACCTTC